These T cell receptor beta chains were read from a single sample in a study of blood T cell repertoires in COVID-19. TCRdb keeps only in-frame clones here, not all; method: immunoSEQ multiplex PCR. The sample carries under 450,000 clones, over 75% recorded once. What was sequenced was peripheral blood. The receptors were sampled from a middle-aged woman with COVID-19, enrolled during active disease. Both conserved end residues are part of each CDR3. The order of the fields is D gene, V gene, J gene, clone size, CDR3 DNA, CDR3 protein. A D gene is named only where the DNA matches it firmly. Rows may omit the clone size; those that give it use once, few, many or a size class.

d_call: NA; v_call: TRBV7-9; j_call: TRBJ1-2; clone_size: NA; cdr3_nt: TGTGCCAGCAGTTCAGGAGCAGGGATAAATGGCTACACCTTC; cdr3_aa: CASSSGAGINGYTF
d_call: NA; v_call: TRBV18; j_call: TRBJ1-1; clone_size: NA; cdr3_nt: TGTGCCAGCTCACCTTACAGGGAGGGGGCTTTCTTT; cdr3_aa: CASSPYREGAFF
d_call: NA; v_call: TRBV2; j_call: TRBJ1-3; clone_size: once; cdr3_nt: TGTGCCAGCAGTGAAAGCCCGAGGGCGGGAAACACCATATATTTT; cdr3_aa: CASSESPRAGNTIYF
d_call: NA; v_call: TRBV5-4; j_call: TRBJ1-1; clone_size: NA; cdr3_nt: TGTGCCAGCAGCTTGGGGGACAAATTACCGGCCACTGAAGCTTTCTTT; cdr3_aa: CASSLGDKLPATEAFF
d_call: NA; v_call: TRBV2; j_call: TRBJ1-1; clone_size: NA; cdr3_nt: TGTGCCAGTGGGTCGGAGGCGCGCACTGAAGCTTTCTTT; cdr3_aa: CASGSEARTEAFF
d_call: NA; v_call: TRBV19; j_call: TRBJ2-6; clone_size: NA; cdr3_nt: TGTGCCAGTAGTTCCAGGGCGATGTTGGGATCTGGGGCCAACGTCCTGACTTTC; cdr3_aa: CASSSRAMLGSGANVLTF
d_call: NA; v_call: TRBV6-5; j_call: TRBJ2-1; clone_size: NA; cdr3_nt: TGTGCCAGCAGGGGGGCTGGGGGGGCCCATGAGCAGTTCTTC; cdr3_aa: CASRGAGGAHEQFF
d_call: NA; v_call: TRBV5-6; j_call: TRBJ1-2; clone_size: few; cdr3_nt: TGTGCCAGCAGCGGCGAGGGAAGGGGCTACACCTTC; cdr3_aa: CASSGEGRGYTF
d_call: NA; v_call: TRBV18; j_call: TRBJ1-4; clone_size: NA; cdr3_nt: TGTGCCAGCTCCCCAGGGGCTGGTAATGAAAAACTGTTTTTT; cdr3_aa: CASSPGAGNEKLFF
d_call: NA; v_call: TRBV28; j_call: TRBJ2-1; clone_size: NA; cdr3_nt: TGTGCCAGCAATTTCCGCCGGGACTCGGATGAGCAGTTCTTC; cdr3_aa: CASNFRRDSDEQFF
d_call: TRBD2; v_call: TRBV9; j_call: TRBJ2-1; clone_size: NA; cdr3_nt: TGTGCCAGCAGCACGTGGACTAGCGGGGCAACCTACAATGAGCAGTTCTTC; cdr3_aa: CASSTWTSGATYNEQFF
d_call: NA; v_call: TRBV5-6; j_call: TRBJ1-2; clone_size: NA; cdr3_nt: TGTGCCAGCAGCCTGGGACGGGGGAACTATGGCTACACCTTC; cdr3_aa: CASSLGRGNYGYTF
d_call: TRBD2; v_call: TRBV7-9; j_call: TRBJ2-1; clone_size: NA; cdr3_nt: TGTGCCAGCAGCTTTTCTTCGGGACTAGCGGGATACAATGAGCAGTTCTTC; cdr3_aa: CASSFSSGLAGYNEQFF
d_call: TRBD1; v_call: TRBV6-6; j_call: TRBJ2-1; clone_size: NA; cdr3_nt: TGTGCCACCATTCTACAGGGGAACAATGAGCAGTTCTTC; cdr3_aa: CATILQGNNEQFF
d_call: NA; v_call: TRBV6-2/TRBV6-3; j_call: TRBJ1-1; clone_size: NA; cdr3_nt: TGTGCCAGCAGTTTTAGGAAGTCAGGGGCGTACACTGAAGCTTTCTTT; cdr3_aa: CASSFRKSGAYTEAFF
d_call: NA; v_call: TRBV27; j_call: TRBJ1-5; clone_size: NA; cdr3_nt: TGTGCCAGCAGTTTAGATCCGGGAGGCAATCAGCCCCAGCATTTT; cdr3_aa: CASSLDPGGNQPQHF
d_call: TRBD2; v_call: TRBV2; j_call: TRBJ2-7; clone_size: NA; cdr3_nt: TGTGCCAGCGTTCGGGGGGGGAGCTCCTACGAGCAGTACTTC; cdr3_aa: CASVRGGSSYEQYF
d_call: TRBD1; v_call: TRBV4-1; j_call: TRBJ1-4; clone_size: NA; cdr3_nt: TGCGCCAGCAGCCAACTCAAACTCGAACAGGGGGGAGGTCATGAAAAACTGTTTTTT; cdr3_aa: CASSQLKLEQGGGHEKLFF
d_call: NA; v_call: TRBV3-1/TRBV3-2; j_call: TRBJ2-5; clone_size: NA; cdr3_nt: TGTGCCAGCAAATCCCGGCTGACTGCCGTCTACCAAGAGACCCAGTACTTC; cdr3_aa: CASKSRLTAVYQETQYF
d_call: TRBD2; v_call: TRBV27; j_call: TRBJ2-7; clone_size: NA; cdr3_nt: TGTGCCAGCAAGACTAGCGGGGGACCTTCCTACGAGCAGTACTTC; cdr3_aa: CASKTSGGPSYEQYF
d_call: NA; v_call: TRBV7-6; j_call: TRBJ2-7; clone_size: few; cdr3_nt: TGTGCCAGCAGCTTGAGGGCCGAAAGAGGCCACGAGCAGTACTTC; cdr3_aa: CASSLRAERGHEQYF
d_call: TRBD1; v_call: TRBV5-1; j_call: TRBJ1-2; clone_size: NA; cdr3_nt: TGCGCCAGCAGCCCGGACAGGGGGCTGCTGGGCTACACCTTC; cdr3_aa: CASSPDRGLLGYTF
d_call: TRBD2; v_call: TRBV30; j_call: TRBJ2-1; clone_size: NA; cdr3_nt: TGTGCCTGGAGTGGTTCGGGACTAGCGGGAGCTGGTAATGAGCAGTTCTTC; cdr3_aa: CAWSGSGLAGAGNEQFF
d_call: TRBD2; v_call: TRBV5-8; j_call: TRBJ2-2; clone_size: NA; cdr3_nt: TGTGCCAGCAGCTTGACTAGCGGTTACACCGGGGAGCTGTTTTTT; cdr3_aa: CASSLTSGYTGELFF
d_call: TRBD2; v_call: TRBV2; j_call: TRBJ2-2; clone_size: NA; cdr3_nt: TGTGCCAGCAGTGAACCCCGAATAGCGGGGGGGCCCGGGGAGCTGTTTTTT; cdr3_aa: CASSEPRIAGGPGELFF
d_call: NA; v_call: TRBV19; j_call: TRBJ1-4; clone_size: NA; cdr3_nt: TGTGCCAGTAGTCTCTCCTGGAGGTCTAATGAAAAACTGTTTTTT; cdr3_aa: CASSLSWRSNEKLFF
d_call: TRBD1; v_call: TRBV4-3; j_call: TRBJ2-5; clone_size: NA; cdr3_nt: TGCGCCAGCAGCCCCGGGACAGGGTCCCAAGAGACCCAGTACTTC; cdr3_aa: CASSPGTGSQETQYF
d_call: TRBD2; v_call: TRBV4-1; j_call: TRBJ2-7; clone_size: NA; cdr3_nt: TGCGCCAGCAGCCAAGAATCCAGCGGGGGAAACGAGCAGTACTTC; cdr3_aa: CASSQESSGGNEQYF
d_call: TRBD2; v_call: TRBV24-1; j_call: TRBJ2-1; clone_size: NA; cdr3_nt: TGTGCCACCAGCCCCTCCGGGACTAGCGATGAGCAGTTCTTC; cdr3_aa: CATSPSGTSDEQFF
d_call: TRBD1; v_call: TRBV18; j_call: TRBJ2-5; clone_size: NA; cdr3_nt: TGTGCCAGCTCACCTCTGGACAGGGCAGAGACCCAGTACTTC; cdr3_aa: CASSPLDRAETQYF
d_call: TRBD1; v_call: TRBV6-5; j_call: TRBJ1-2; clone_size: once; cdr3_nt: TGTGCCAGCAGTTACTCTGAGGACAGGGGGCGAAGCTACACCTTC; cdr3_aa: CASSYSEDRGRSYTF
d_call: NA; v_call: TRBV7-2; j_call: TRBJ1-1; clone_size: NA; cdr3_nt: TGTGCCAGCAGCTACGGACATCTCCTTGGGCCTGAAGCTTTCTTT; cdr3_aa: CASSYGHLLGPEAFF
d_call: NA; v_call: TRBV9; j_call: TRBJ1-4; clone_size: NA; cdr3_nt: TGTGCCAGCAGCGGAGGAGGGGCCGTTGAAAAACTGTTTTTT; cdr3_aa: CASSGGGAVEKLFF
d_call: TRBD2; v_call: TRBV19; j_call: TRBJ2-1; clone_size: NA; cdr3_nt: TGTGCCAGTAACGGGGACTATTCAAAGCAGTTCTTC; cdr3_aa: CASNGDYSKQFF
d_call: TRBD1; v_call: TRBV7-9; j_call: TRBJ2-7; clone_size: NA; cdr3_nt: TGTGCCAGCAGTTTGGGACAGTCCCCTCATCGGCAGTACTTC; cdr3_aa: CASSLGQSPHRQYF
d_call: TRBD1; v_call: TRBV7-6; j_call: TRBJ2-1; clone_size: NA; cdr3_nt: TGTGCCAGCAGCTCAGGACAGGGAGAAAACAATGAGCAGTTCTTC; cdr3_aa: CASSSGQGENNEQFF
d_call: NA; v_call: TRBV19; j_call: TRBJ1-3; clone_size: NA; cdr3_nt: TGTGCCAGTAGAAGGACAGGAAACACCATATATTTT; cdr3_aa: CASRRTGNTIYF
d_call: TRBD1; v_call: TRBV29-1; j_call: TRBJ1-3; clone_size: NA; cdr3_nt: TGCAGCGCCCGACAGGGCTCTGGAAACACCATATATTTT; cdr3_aa: CSARQGSGNTIYF
d_call: TRBD1; v_call: TRBV4-3; j_call: TRBJ1-2; clone_size: NA; cdr3_nt: TGCGCCAGCAGCCAAGATCTTTTTTCTAGACAGGGGCCCTATGGCTACACCTTC; cdr3_aa: CASSQDLFSRQGPYGYTF
d_call: TRBD1; v_call: TRBV7-2; j_call: TRBJ1-6; clone_size: NA; cdr3_nt: TGTGCCAGCAGCCCCCGGGACAGGAATTCACCCCTCCACTTT; cdr3_aa: CASSPRDRNSPLHF
d_call: NA; v_call: TRBV7-2; j_call: TRBJ2-7; clone_size: few; cdr3_nt: TGTGCCAGCAGCGCAGCTAGAGTCCGCTACGAGCAGTACTTC; cdr3_aa: CASSAARVRYEQYF
d_call: TRBD1; v_call: TRBV28; j_call: TRBJ1-1; clone_size: once; cdr3_nt: TGTGCCAGCAGTTCTGCAACACAGGGGGCAAGGGTTGAAGCTTTCTTT; cdr3_aa: CASSSATQGARVEAFF
d_call: NA; v_call: TRBV28; j_call: TRBJ2-7; clone_size: few; cdr3_nt: TGTGCCAGCAGGGACGGCGACTATTCCTACGAGCAGTACTTC; cdr3_aa: CASRDGDYSYEQYF
d_call: TRBD1; v_call: TRBV5-1; j_call: TRBJ2-2; clone_size: NA; cdr3_nt: TGCGCCAGCAGCTCTCGGGGACAGGGAATCACCGGGGAGCTGTTTTTT; cdr3_aa: CASSSRGQGITGELFF
d_call: NA; v_call: TRBV2; j_call: TRBJ2-7; clone_size: NA; cdr3_nt: TGTGCCAGCAGTCGAATCCGGGACACCTACGAGCAGTACTTC; cdr3_aa: CASSRIRDTYEQYF
d_call: TRBD1; v_call: TRBV3-1/TRBV3-2; j_call: TRBJ2-3; clone_size: NA; cdr3_nt: TGTGCCAGCAGCCATGGCAGGGGGCTAGGGGATACGCAGTATTTT; cdr3_aa: CASSHGRGLGDTQYF
d_call: NA; v_call: TRBV19; j_call: TRBJ1-2; clone_size: NA; cdr3_nt: TGTGCCAGTAGTATGGTGCCGGTAAGGGGCTATGGCTACACCTTC; cdr3_aa: CASSMVPVRGYGYTF
d_call: NA; v_call: TRBV5-1; j_call: TRBJ2-5; clone_size: NA; cdr3_nt: TGCGCCAGCAGCTTGAAGGGGGAGACCCAGTACTTC; cdr3_aa: CASSLKGETQYF
d_call: NA; v_call: TRBV7-9; j_call: TRBJ1-1; clone_size: NA; cdr3_nt: TGTGCCAGCAGCTTCAGGGTATTGGATGAAGCTTTCTTT; cdr3_aa: CASSFRVLDEAFF
d_call: NA; v_call: TRBV21-1; j_call: TRBJ2-2; clone_size: NA; cdr3_nt: TGTGCCAGCAGCAAAGTGGTCAGTGACACCGGGGAGCTGTTTTTT; cdr3_aa: CASSKVVSDTGELFF
d_call: NA; v_call: TRBV27; j_call: TRBJ2-5; clone_size: NA; cdr3_nt: TGTGCCAGCAGTCCCCGTCCGGAGGGCGGGGAGACCCAGTACTTC; cdr3_aa: CASSPRPEGGETQYF
d_call: NA; v_call: TRBV30; j_call: TRBJ1-4; clone_size: NA; cdr3_nt: TGTGCCTGGAGTGTCGGTGGCGCGGGAAAACTGTTTTTT; cdr3_aa: CAWSVGGAGKLFF
d_call: NA; v_call: TRBV5-1; j_call: TRBJ1-1; clone_size: NA; cdr3_nt: TGCGCCAGCAGCCCAATTACAGGAGCTGAAGCTTTCTTT; cdr3_aa: CASSPITGAEAFF
d_call: TRBD1; v_call: TRBV7-9; j_call: TRBJ1-2; clone_size: few; cdr3_nt: TGTGCCAGCAGCAGTCTGGACAGGGGGATTGGCTACACCTTC; cdr3_aa: CASSSLDRGIGYTF
d_call: NA; v_call: TRBV5-1; j_call: TRBJ1-4; clone_size: NA; cdr3_nt: TGCGCCAGCAGCTCGGCCGCCCGGGATGAAAAACTGTTTTTT; cdr3_aa: CASSSAARDEKLFF
d_call: TRBD1; v_call: TRBV10-3; j_call: TRBJ1-2; clone_size: NA; cdr3_nt: TGTGCCATCAGTGAGGGACAGGGGTCTAGCTATGGCTACACCTTC; cdr3_aa: CAISEGQGSSYGYTF
d_call: TRBD1; v_call: TRBV10-3; j_call: TRBJ1-1; clone_size: once; cdr3_nt: TGTGCCGTAACCCCCAGGGGGCGGATGAACACTGAAGCTTTCTTT; cdr3_aa: CAVTPRGRMNTEAFF